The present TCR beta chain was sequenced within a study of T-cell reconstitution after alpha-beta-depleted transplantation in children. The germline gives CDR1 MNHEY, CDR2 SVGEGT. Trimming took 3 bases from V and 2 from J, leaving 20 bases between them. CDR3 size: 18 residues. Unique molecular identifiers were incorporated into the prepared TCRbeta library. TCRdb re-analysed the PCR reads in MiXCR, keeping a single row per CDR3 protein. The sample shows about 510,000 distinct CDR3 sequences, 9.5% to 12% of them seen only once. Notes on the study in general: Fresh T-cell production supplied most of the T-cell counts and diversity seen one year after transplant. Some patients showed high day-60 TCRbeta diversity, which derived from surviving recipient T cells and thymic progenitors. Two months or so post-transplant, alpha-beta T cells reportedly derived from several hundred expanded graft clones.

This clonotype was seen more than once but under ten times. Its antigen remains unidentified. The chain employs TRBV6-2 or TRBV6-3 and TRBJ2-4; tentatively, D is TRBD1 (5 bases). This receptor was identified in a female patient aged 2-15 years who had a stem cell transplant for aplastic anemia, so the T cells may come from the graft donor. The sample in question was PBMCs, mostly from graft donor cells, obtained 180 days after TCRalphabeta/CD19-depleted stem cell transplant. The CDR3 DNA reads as TGTGCCAGCAGTTATTGGTCCGGCAGGGCGCGGCCCAAAAACATTCAGTACTTC. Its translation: CASSYWSGRARPKNIQYF.